This TCR beta chain appears in the sequencing data of a study of blood T cell repertoires in COVID-19. Study as a whole: There were acute and convalescent COVID-19 samples, and they came from the United States, Italy and Spain.

Only in-frame clones appear in the TCRdb table, and some are missing; sequencing was by immunoSEQ multiplex PCR. The sample carries approximately 140,000 clones, about nine tenths recorded once. This CDR3 has 14 residues. From germline, CDR1 is GTSNPN and CDR2 SVGIG (reference sequence). The germline V and J ends were trimmed by 6 bases and 4 bases, with 16 bases remaining between them. Sequenced material: peripheral blood. The receptor's source is a woman aged 55-75 years with active or convalescent COVID-19. The V and J genes are TRBV30 and TRBJ2-1; D is ambiguous. The CDR3 sequence: CACVASEEYNEQFF. The CDR3 DNA sequence: TGTGCCTGCGTCGCCTCCGAGGAATACAATGAGCAGTTCTTC.